The 13 T cell receptor beta chains below all came from one sample that was sequenced in a study of blood T cell repertoires in COVID-19. The protocol was immunoSEQ multiplex PCR, while the TCRdb copy is restricted to in-frame clones and leaves out a portion. The data show under 150,000 clones, about four fifths seen once. The source material was peripheral blood. These receptors came from a woman aged 55-69 years with acute or convalescent COVID-19.

The V call is TRBV3-1 (or the pseudogene TRBV3-2), the J call TRBJ1-2; tentatively, D is TRBD1 (5 bases). V gave up 1 base and J gave up 4 bases, with 13 bases separating them. Per the germline V gene, CDR1 is LGHDT and CDR2 is YNNKEL (reference sequence). CDR3 length equals 15 residues. CDR3 in amino acids: CASSQGGRGTYGYTF. CDR3 in DNA: TGTGCCAGCAGCCAAGGGGGGAGGGGAACCTATGGCTACACCTTC.

The rearrangement joins TRBV5-8 to TRBJ2-1; TRBD1 aligns across 7 bases. J gave up 7 bases and V 5 bases, and 6 bases lay outside the gene matches. CDR3 length equals 13 residues. Germline V gene lookup returns CDR1 SGHTS and CDR2 YDEGEE. The CDR3 spells CASRRPGQNEQFF. The CDR3, as DNA: TGTGCCAGCAGACGGCCGGGACAGAATGAGCAGTTCTTC. Supplemented by reference TRBV5-8 and TRBJ2-1, the full variable domain reads EAGVTQSPTHLIKTRGQQATLRCSPISGHTSVYWYQQALGLGLQFLLWYDEGEERNRGNFPPRFSGRQFPNYSSELNVNALELEDSALYLCASRRPGQNEQFFGPGTRLTVL.

This chain joins TRBV27 and TRBJ2-5; possibly TRBD2 for D (6 bases). CDR1 is MNHEY, CDR2 SMNVEV, per germline (reference sequence). V was clipped by 8 bases and J by 13 bases, with 17 bases between them. The CDR3 is 11 amino acids. The CDR3 here is CASAKDGGMYF. The CDR3 DNA follows: TGTGCCAGCGCCAAAGACGGCGGGATGTACTTC.

The chain employs TRBV27 and TRBJ2-7; 9 bases are a match to TRBD1. The CDR3 totals 17 residues. The germline V gene encodes CDR1 MNHEY and CDR2 SMNVEV (reference sequence). The J segment lost 0 bases and the V segment lost 10 bases, leaving 16 bases of the junction unmatched. CDR3 residues: CAIEGGQGLQFSYEQYF. CDR3 nucleotide sequence: TGTGCCATCGAGGGGGGACAGGGACTTCAATTCTCCTACGAGCAGTACTTC.

This clone was counted a few times. The chain joins TRBV7-9 to TRBJ1-4; 8 nucleotides agree with TRBD1. CDR1 is SEHNR, CDR2 FQNEAQ, per germline (reference sequence). The CDR3 has 16 residues. V lost 2 bases, J lost 8 bases, and 10 bases stayed unmatched. This CDR3 is CASSLYTGGSREKLFF. CDR3 bases: TGTGCCAGCAGCTTATATACAGGGGGATCGAGAGAAAAACTGTTTTTT.

The V call is TRBV28, the J call TRBJ1-1; TRBD1 is a possible D gene (5 bases). Germline V gene lookup returns CDR1 MDHEN and CDR2 SYDVKM. V lost 3 bases, J lost 5 bases, and 13 bases lay in between. The CDR3 length is 14 residues. CDR3 in amino acids: CASSLLKGWTEAFF. The CDR3 nucleotides are TGTGCCAGCAGTTTGTTGAAGGGGTGGACTGAAGCTTTCTTT. Full variable domain (outside the CDR3, taken from reference TRBV28 and TRBJ1-1): DVKVTQSSRYLVKRTGEKVFLECVQDMDHENMFWYRQDPGLGLRLIYFSYDVKMKEKGDIPEGYSVSREKKERFSLILESASTNQTSMYLCASSLLKGWTEAFFGQGTRLTVV.

The J gene is TRBJ1-1, the V gene TRBV3-1 (or the pseudogene TRBV3-2); D remains unclear. V was shortened by 8 bases and J by 11 bases, with 15 bases between the two germline ends. Germline V gives CDR1 LGHDT, CDR2 YNNKEL (reference sequence). The CDR3 is made up of 11 amino acids. The CDR3 is CASLKRGRAFF. Here the CDR3 DNA reads TGTGCCAGCCTAAAGAGAGGGCGGGCTTTCTTT.

The CDR3 is CASSVVGGIFGDTQYF. The CDR3, as DNA: TGTGCCAGCAGCGTAGTGGGGGGAATATTCGGAGATACGCAGTATTTT. This chain links TRBV9 with TRBJ2-3, with D maybe TRBD2 (6 bases). This CDR3 spans 16 amino acids. With 0 bases removed from V and 5 bases from J, the gap between germline ends came to 16 bases. Germline V CDR1 and CDR2: SGDLS, YYNGEE.

CDR3 in amino acids: CAWSVLQGAYEQYF. The CDR3 DNA sequence: TGTGCCTGGAGTGTACTTCAGGGGGCTTACGAGCAGTACTTC. This rearrangement joins TRBV30 to TRBJ2-7; 8 bases match TRBD1. The CDR3 length is 14 residues. V shed 0 bases, J shed 4 bases, and the junction held 5 bases outside the gene matches. Germline CDR1 and CDR2: GTSNPN and SVGIG (reference sequence).

Only a few counts were recorded for this clone. This rearrangement joins TRBV5-1 to TRBJ2-1; TRBD2 aligns across 7 bases. The germline CDR1 and CDR2 sequences are SGHRS and YFSETQ. This CDR3 contains 15 residues. J lost 3 bases, V lost 4 bases, and 7 bases had no gene match. CDR3 amino acids: CASSLASSGYNEQFF. CDR3 DNA sequence: TGCGCCAGCAGCCTCGCCTCTAGCGGCTACAATGAGCAGTTCTTC.

This rearrangement joins TRBV11-3 to TRBJ1-1; D is possibly TRBD1 (5 bases). This CDR3 comprises 16 residues. The germline gives CDR1 SGHNT, CDR2 YENEEA. The V end lost 6 bases, the J end lost 3 bases, and 20 bases lay between the germline ends. The CDR3 DNA reads as TGTGCCAGCAGAGGTCAGGGCCCAACTACTGACACTGAAGCTTTCTTT. As protein: CASRGQGPTTDTEAFF.

This chain connects TRBV3-1 (or the pseudogene TRBV3-2) to TRBJ2-3; possibly TRBD2 for D (6 bases). Trimming cost V 1 base and J 6 bases, with 14 bases left between them. CDR3 length equals 15 residues. CDR1 and CDR2 from the germline V gene are LGHDT and YNNKEL (reference sequence). The CDR3 nucleotides read TGTGCCAGCAGCCAAGGCGGGACCCTCGAGGATACGCAGTATTTT. Amino acid sequence: CASSQGGTLEDTQYF.

The chain couples TRBV11-2 to TRBJ2-4; perhaps TRBD1 as D (6 bases). Germline V CDR1 and CDR2: SGHAT, FQNNGV. Trimming took off 4 bases at V and 9 bases at J, with 13 bases between the two ends. The CDR3 consists of 13 residues. CDR3 region: CASSSAGDGIQYF. The CDR3 nucleotides are TGTGCCAGCAGCTCGGCAGGGGACGGCATTCAGTACTTC.